This TCR beta chain comes out of a study of blood T cell repertoires in COVID-19. Study in general: COVID-19 samples collected from the United States, Italy and Spain covered acute and convalescent phases. T cells, B-cell-depleted T cells, or PBMCs supplied cDNA or gDNA.

The CDR3 consists of 14 residues. Germline lookup yields CDR1 SGHTA and CDR2 FQGNSA. V was cut by 1 base and J by 6 bases, with 9 bases left in between. Per the original methods: Nucleated cell number was recorded as an estimate derived from reference gene primer amplification. TCRdb keeps only in-frame clones here, not all; method: immunoSEQ multiplex PCR. The V and J calls and the clone size are those of that table, but D and trimming were determined from the DNA. The sample shows tens of thousands of clones, approximately 82% of them seen only once. This clonotype was obtained from a human donor in a cohort sampled during active COVID-19. The gene calls are TRBV7-2 and TRBJ2-2; the D gene is possibly TRBD2 (5 bases). Sample: peripheral blood. Here the CDR3 reads CASSLDLEAGELFF. For the CDR3, the DNA is TGTGCCAGCAGCTTAGATTTGGAGGCCGGGGAGCTGTTTTTT.